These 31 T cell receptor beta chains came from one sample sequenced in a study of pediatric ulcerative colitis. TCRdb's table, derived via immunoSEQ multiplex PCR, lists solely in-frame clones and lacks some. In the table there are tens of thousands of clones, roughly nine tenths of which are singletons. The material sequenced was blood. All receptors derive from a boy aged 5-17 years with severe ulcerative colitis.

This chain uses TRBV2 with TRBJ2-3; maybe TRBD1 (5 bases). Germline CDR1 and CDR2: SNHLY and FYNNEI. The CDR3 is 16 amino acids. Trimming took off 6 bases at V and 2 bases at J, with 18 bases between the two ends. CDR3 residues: CASRTNQGPFTDTQYF. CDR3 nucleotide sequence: TGTGCCAGCAGGACGAACCAGGGCCCGTTCACAGATACGCAGTATTTT.

The chain's CDR3 is CASSFDPFQTQYF. The DNA of the CDR3 is TGTGCCAGCAGTTTTGATCCCTTTCAGACCCAGTACTTC. This chain links TRBV27 with TRBJ2-5; D remains ambiguous. This CDR3 has 13 residues. Trimming removed 3 bases from V and 6 bases from J, with 11 bases in between. CDR1 is MNHEY and CDR2 is SMNVEV in the germline V gene (reference sequence).

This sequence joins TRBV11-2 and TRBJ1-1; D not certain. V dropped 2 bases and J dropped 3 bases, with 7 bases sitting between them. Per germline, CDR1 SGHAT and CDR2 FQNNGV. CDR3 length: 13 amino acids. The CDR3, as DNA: TGTGCCAGCAGCTTATGGGGATACACTGAAGCTTTCTTT. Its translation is CASSLWGYTEAFF.

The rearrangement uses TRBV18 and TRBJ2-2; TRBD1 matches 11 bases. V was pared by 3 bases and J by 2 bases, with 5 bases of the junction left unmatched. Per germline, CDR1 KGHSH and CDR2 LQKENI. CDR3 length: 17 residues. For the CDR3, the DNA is TGTGCCAGCTCACCTTGGACAGGGGGCGATAACACCGGGGAGCTGTTTTTT. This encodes CASSPWTGGDNTGELFF.

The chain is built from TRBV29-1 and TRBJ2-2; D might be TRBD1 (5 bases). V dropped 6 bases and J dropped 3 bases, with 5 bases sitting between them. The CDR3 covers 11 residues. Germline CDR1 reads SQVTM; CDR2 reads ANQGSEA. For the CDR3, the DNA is TGCAGCGTCAGGGACACCGGGGAGCTGTTTTTT. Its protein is CSVRDTGELFF.

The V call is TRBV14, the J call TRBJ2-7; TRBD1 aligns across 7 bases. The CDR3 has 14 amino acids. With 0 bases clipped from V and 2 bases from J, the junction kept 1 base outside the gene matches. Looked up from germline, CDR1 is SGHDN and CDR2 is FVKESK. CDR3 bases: TGTGCCAGCAGCCAAGAGGACAGGCCCTACGAGCAGTACTTC. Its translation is CASSQEDRPYEQYF.

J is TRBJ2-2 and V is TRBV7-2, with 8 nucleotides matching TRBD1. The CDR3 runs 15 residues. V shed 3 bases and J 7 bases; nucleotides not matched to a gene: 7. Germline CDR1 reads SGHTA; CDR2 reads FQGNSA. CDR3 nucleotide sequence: TGTGCCAGCAGCTTCGGACAGGGTGATATCGGGGAGCTGTTTTTT. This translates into CASSFGQGDIGELFF. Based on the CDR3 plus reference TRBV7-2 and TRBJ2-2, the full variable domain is GAGVSQSPSNKVTEKGKDVELRCDPISGHTALYWYRQSLGQGLEFLIYFQGNSAPDKSGLPSDRFSAERTGGSVSTLTIQRTQQEDSAVYLCASSFGQGDIGELFFGEGSRLTVL.

In DNA form, the CDR3 reads TGTGCCAGCAGCCCCGGGACCCTTAAAAACATTCAGTACTTC. This encodes CASSPGTLKNIQYF. This chain connects TRBV5-6 to TRBJ2-4, with D perhaps TRBD1 or TRBD2 (5 bases each). V lost 4 bases and J 4 bases, leaving 12 bases between the germline ends. This CDR3 region has 14 residues. Germline V gives CDR1 SGHDT, CDR2 YYEEEE.

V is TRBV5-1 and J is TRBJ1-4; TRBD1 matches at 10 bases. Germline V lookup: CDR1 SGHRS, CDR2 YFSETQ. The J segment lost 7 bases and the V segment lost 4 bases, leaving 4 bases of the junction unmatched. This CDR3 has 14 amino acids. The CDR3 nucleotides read TGCGCCAGCAGCAGGACAGGGGGGAGTGAAAAACTGTTTTTT. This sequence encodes CASSRTGGSEKLFF. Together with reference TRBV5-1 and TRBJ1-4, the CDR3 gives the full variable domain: KAGVTQTPRYLIKTRGQQVTLSCSPISGHRSVSWYQQTPGQGLQFLFEYFSETQRNKGNFPGRFSGRQFSNSRSEMNVSTLELGDSALYLCASSRTGGSEKLFFGSGTQLSVL.

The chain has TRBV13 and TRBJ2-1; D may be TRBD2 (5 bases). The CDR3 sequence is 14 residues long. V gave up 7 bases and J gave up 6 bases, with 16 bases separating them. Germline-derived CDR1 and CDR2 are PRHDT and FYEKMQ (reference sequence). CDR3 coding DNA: TGTGCCAGCACCGATTGGACTGATTTCAATGAGCAGTTCTTC. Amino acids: CASTDWTDFNEQFF.

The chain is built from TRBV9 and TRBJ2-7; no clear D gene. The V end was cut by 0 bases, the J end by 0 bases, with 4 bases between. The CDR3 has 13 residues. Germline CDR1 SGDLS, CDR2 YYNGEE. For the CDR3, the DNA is TGTGCCAGCAGCGTAGGCAACTCCTACGAGCAGTACTTC. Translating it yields CASSVGNSYEQYF.

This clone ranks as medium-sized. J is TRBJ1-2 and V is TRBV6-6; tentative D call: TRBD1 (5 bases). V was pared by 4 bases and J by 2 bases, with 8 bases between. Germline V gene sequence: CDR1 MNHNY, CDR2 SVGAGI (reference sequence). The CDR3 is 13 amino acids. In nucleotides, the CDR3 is TGTGCCAGCAGTTCCCGGGACAACTATGGCTACACCTTC. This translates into CASSSRDNYGYTF.

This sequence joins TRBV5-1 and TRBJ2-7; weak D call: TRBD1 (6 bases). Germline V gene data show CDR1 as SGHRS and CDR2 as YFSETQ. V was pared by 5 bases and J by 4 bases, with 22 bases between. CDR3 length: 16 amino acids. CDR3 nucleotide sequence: TGCGCCAGCAGGAGGGGGTTAGACTACCTAAAATACGAGCAGTACTTC. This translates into CASRRGLDYLKYEQYF.

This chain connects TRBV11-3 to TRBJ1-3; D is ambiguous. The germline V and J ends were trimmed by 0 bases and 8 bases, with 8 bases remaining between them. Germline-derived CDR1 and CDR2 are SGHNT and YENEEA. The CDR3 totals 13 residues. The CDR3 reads CASSLDVEYTIYF. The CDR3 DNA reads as TGTGCCAGCAGCTTAGATGTCGAATACACCATATATTTT.

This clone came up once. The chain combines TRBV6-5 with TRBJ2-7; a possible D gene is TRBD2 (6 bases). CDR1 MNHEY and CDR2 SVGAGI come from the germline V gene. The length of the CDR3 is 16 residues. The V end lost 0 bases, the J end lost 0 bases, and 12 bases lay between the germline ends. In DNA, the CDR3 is TGTGCCAGCAGTTACTCGGGCGGGGAGGTCTCCTACGAGCAGTACTTC. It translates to CASSYSGGEVSYEQYF.

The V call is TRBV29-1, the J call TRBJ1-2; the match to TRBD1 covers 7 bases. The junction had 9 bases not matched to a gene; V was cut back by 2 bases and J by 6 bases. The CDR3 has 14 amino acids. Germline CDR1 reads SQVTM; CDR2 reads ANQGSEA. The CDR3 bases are TGCAGCGTTGAAAAATTTACCGGGACAGATGGCTACACCTTC. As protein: CSVEKFTGTDGYTF.

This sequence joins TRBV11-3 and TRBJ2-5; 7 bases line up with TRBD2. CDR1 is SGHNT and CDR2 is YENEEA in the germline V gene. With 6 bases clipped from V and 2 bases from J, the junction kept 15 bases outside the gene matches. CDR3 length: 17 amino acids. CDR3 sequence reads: CASSHIPGLNSQETQYF. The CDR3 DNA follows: TGTGCCAGCAGTCATATACCGGGACTAAACTCTCAAGAGACCCAGTACTTC.

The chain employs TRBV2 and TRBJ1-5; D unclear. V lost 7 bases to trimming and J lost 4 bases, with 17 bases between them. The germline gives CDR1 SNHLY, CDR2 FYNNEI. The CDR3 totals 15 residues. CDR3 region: CASTREGEKNQPQHF. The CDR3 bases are TGTGCCAGCACCCGAGAGGGAGAGAAGAATCAGCCCCAGCATTTT. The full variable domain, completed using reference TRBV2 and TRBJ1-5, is EPEVTQTPSHQVTQMGQEVILRCVPISNHLYFYWYRQILGQKVEFLVSFYNNEISEKSEIFDDQFSVERPDGSNFTLKIRSTKLEDSAMYFCASTREGEKNQPQHFGDGTRLSIL.

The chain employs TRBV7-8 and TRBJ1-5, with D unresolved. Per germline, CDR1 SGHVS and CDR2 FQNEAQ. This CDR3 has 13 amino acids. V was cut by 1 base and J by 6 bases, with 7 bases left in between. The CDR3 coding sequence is TGTGCCAGCAGCTTAGTGGGGAGTCAGCCCCAGCATTTT. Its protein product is CASSLVGSQPQHF.

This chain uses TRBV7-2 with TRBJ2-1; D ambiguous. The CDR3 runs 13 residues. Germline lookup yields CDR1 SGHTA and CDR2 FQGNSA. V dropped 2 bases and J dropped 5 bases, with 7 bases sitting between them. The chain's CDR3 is CASSLQMDNEQFF. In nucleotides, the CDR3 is TGTGCCAGCAGCTTACAGATGGACAATGAGCAGTTCTTC.

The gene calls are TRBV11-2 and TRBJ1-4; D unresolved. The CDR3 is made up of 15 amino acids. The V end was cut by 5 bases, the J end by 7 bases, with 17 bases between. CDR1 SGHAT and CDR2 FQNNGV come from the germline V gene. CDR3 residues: CASSQDGGSGEKLFF. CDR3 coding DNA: TGTGCCAGCAGCCAAGACGGTGGATCAGGTGAAAAACTGTTTTTT. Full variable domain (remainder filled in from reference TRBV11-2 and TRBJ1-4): EAGVAQSPRYKIIEKRQSVAFWCNPISGHATLYWYQQILGQGPKLLIQFQNNGVVDDSQLPKDRFSAERLKGVDSTLKIQPAKLEDSAVYLCASSQDGGSGEKLFFGSGTQLSVL.

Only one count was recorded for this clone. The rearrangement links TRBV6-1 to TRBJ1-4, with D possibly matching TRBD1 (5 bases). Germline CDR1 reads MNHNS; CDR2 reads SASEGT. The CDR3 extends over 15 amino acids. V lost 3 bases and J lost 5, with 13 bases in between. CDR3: CASSDYQGTNEKLFF. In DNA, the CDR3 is TGTGCCAGCAGTGATTATCAGGGCACGAATGAAAAACTGTTTTTT.

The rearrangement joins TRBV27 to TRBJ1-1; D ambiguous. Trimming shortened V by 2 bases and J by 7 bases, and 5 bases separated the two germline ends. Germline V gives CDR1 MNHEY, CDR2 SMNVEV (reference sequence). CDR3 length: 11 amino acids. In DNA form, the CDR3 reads TGTGCCAGCAGTTTAGGGGATGAAGCTTTCTTT. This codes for CASSLGDEAFF.

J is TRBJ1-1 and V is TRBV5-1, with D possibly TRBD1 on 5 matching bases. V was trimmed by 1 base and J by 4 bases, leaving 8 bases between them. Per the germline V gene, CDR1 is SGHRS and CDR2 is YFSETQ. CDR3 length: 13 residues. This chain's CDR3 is CASSLSRGTEAFF. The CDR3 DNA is TGCGCCAGCAGCTTGTCAAGGGGCACTGAAGCTTTCTTT.

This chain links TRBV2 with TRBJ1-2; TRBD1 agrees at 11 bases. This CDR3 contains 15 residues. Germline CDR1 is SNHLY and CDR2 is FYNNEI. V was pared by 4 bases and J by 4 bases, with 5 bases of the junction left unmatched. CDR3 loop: CASSAGQGATYGYTF. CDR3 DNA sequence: TGTGCCAGCAGTGCTGGACAGGGGGCAACCTATGGCTACACCTTC.

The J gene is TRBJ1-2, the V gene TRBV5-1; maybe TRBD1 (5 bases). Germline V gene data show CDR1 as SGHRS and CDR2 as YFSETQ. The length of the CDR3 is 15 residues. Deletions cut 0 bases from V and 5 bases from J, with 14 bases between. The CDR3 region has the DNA TGCGCCAGCAGCTTGGAAGCCGGAAAGGGGTATGGCTACACCTTC. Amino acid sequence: CASSLEAGKGYGYTF.

The CDR3 region is CASSLSIGAVNTIYF. The CDR3 DNA reads as TGTGCCAGCAGCTTAAGTATAGGGGCTGTAAACACCATATATTTT. The V gene is TRBV7-9, the J gene TRBJ1-3; a possible D gene is TRBD1 (5 bases). The germline V gene has CDR1 SEHNR and CDR2 FQNEAQ (reference sequence). Trimming left V 2 bases short and J 6 bases short, with 14 bases between. The CDR3 covers 15 residues.

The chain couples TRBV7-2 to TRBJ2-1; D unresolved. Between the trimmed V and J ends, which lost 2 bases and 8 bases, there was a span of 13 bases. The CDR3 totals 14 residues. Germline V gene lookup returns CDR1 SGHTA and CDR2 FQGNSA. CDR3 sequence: CASSLFPSSDEQFF. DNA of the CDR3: TGTGCCAGCAGCTTATTCCCAAGCAGCGATGAGCAGTTCTTC.

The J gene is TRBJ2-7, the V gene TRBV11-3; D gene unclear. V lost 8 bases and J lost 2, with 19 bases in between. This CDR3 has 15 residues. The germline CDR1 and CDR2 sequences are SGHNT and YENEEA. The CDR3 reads CASRTLNGPAYEQYF. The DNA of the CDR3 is TGTGCCAGCCGGACGTTAAATGGCCCAGCCTACGAGCAGTACTTC.

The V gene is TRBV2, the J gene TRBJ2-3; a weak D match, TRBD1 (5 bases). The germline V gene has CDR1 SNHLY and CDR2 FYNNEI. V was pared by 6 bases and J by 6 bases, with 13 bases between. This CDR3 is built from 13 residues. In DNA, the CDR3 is TGTGCCAGCAGAGACAGTCCGCAGGATACGCAGTATTTT. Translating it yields CASRDSPQDTQYF.

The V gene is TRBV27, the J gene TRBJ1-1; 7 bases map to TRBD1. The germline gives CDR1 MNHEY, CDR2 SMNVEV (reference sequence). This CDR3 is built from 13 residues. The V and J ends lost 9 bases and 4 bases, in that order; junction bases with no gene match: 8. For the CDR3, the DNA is TGTGCCAGAGGGGGCGTTTTAGGCACTGAAGCTTTCTTT. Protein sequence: CARGGVLGTEAFF.